These 29 T cell receptor beta chains were all obtained from the same sample, sequenced in a study of blood T cell repertoires in COVID-19. Data came from immunoSEQ multiplex PCR; TCRdb stores just in-frame clones and leaves some out. Here the sample spans about 180,000 clones, around 83% being singletons. Sequencing used peripheral blood. These TCRs come from a woman in her seventies with COVID-19, enrolled during active disease.

This clone appeared a few times. The rearrangement joins TRBV11-2 to TRBJ2-1; tentative D call: TRBD1 (6 bases). This CDR3 spans 15 amino acids. Trimming left V 6 bases short and J 1 base short, with 13 bases between. Per germline, CDR1 SGHAT and CDR2 FQNNGV. The CDR3 region is CASSLFRGSYNEQFF. Here the CDR3 DNA reads TGTGCCAGCAGTTTATTCAGGGGTTCCTACAATGAGCAGTTCTTC.

This chain uses TRBV6-6 with TRBJ1-3; TRBD1 agrees at 8 bases. The length of the CDR3 is 18 residues. Trimming took 5 bases from V and 2 from J; bases not matched to a gene: 14. CDR1 is MNHNY and CDR2 is SVGAGI in the germline V gene (reference sequence). As DNA, the CDR3 is TGTGCCAGCAGTCGCACAGGGGGTTCACTAGTTCCTGGAAACACCATATATTTT. It encodes CASSRTGGSLVPGNTIYF.

J is TRBJ1-3 and V is TRBV4-1; the match to TRBD1 covers 7 bases. CDR1 is MGHRA, CDR2 YSYEKL, per germline. The CDR3 is 15 residues long. The V segment lost 1 base and the J segment 3 bases; nucleotides outside the gene matches: 3. The DNA for the CDR3 is TGCGCCAGCAGCCAAGGGCACAGGGGTGGAAACACCATATATTTT. Encoded protein: CASSQGHRGGNTIYF.

The chain couples TRBV6-2 or TRBV6-3 to TRBJ2-7; TRBD2 aligns across 11 bases. The germline V gene has CDR1 MNHEY and CDR2 SVGEGT. The CDR3 contains 15 residues. V dropped 3 bases and J dropped 4; count of bases not matched to a gene: 5. The CDR3 DNA reads TGTGCCAGCAGTTATGTACTAGCGGGAGTTTACGAGCAGTACTTC. This translates into CASSYVLAGVYEQYF.

The chain uses TRBV6-2 or TRBV6-3 and TRBJ2-1; D uncertain. V was clipped by 6 bases and J by 4 bases, with 19 bases between them. This CDR3 has 16 amino acids. From germline, CDR1 is MNHEY and CDR2 SVGEGT. The CDR3 region has the DNA TGTGCCAGCAGCCACCTCCTCAAACTCCCTTACAATGAGCAGTTCTTC. Its protein is CASSHLLKLPYNEQFF.

The chain is built from TRBV7-2 and TRBJ2-7; D may be TRBD2 (6 bases). Trimming left V 3 bases short and J 2 bases short, with 17 bases between. CDR3 size: 16 residues. Germline V CDR1 and CDR2: SGHTA, FQGNSA. The CDR3 spells CASSLKRTISAYEQYF. CDR3 in DNA: TGTGCCAGCAGCTTGAAACGGACTATTTCGGCCTACGAGCAGTACTTC.

The rearrangement joins TRBV4-3 to TRBJ1-5, with D hard to call. The CDR3 runs 13 residues. The V end lost 0 bases, the J end lost 6 bases, and 6 bases lay between the germline ends. Germline V gene lookup returns CDR1 LGHNA and CDR2 YSLEER. CDR3: CASSQDTTQPQHF. The CDR3 DNA follows: TGCGCCAGCAGCCAAGACACAACTCAGCCCCAGCATTTT.

The gene calls are TRBV4-3 and TRBJ2-1; 13 nucleotides align to TRBD2. CDR3 length equals 18 residues. With 0 bases clipped from V and 8 bases from J, the junction kept 10 bases outside the gene matches. From germline, CDR1 is LGHNA and CDR2 YSLEER. CDR3 region: CASSQDLATSGRAHEQFF. Written as DNA, the CDR3 is TGCGCCAGCAGCCAAGATTTAGCAACTAGCGGGAGGGCCCATGAGCAGTTCTTC.

In its sample, this clone was seen a few times. CDR3 nucleotides: TGTGCCGCCTGCGCTAGCGGGAGAGACGAGCAGTACTTC. This encodes CAACASGRDEQYF. V and J are TRBV28 and TRBJ2-7, with 10 positions matching TRBD2. The CDR3 runs to 13 residues. Germline CDR1 is MDHEN and CDR2 is SYDVKM. The V and J ends lost 11 bases and 5 bases, in that order; junction bases with no gene match: 9.

This rearrangement joins TRBV19 to TRBJ1-1; the match to TRBD1 covers 7 bases. Germline V CDR1 and CDR2: LNHDA, SQIVND (reference sequence). Losses at the gene ends were 4 bases for V and 4 bases for J; bases not matched to a gene: 12. The CDR3 sequence is 16 residues long. As DNA, the CDR3 is TGTGCCAGTAGTAAAGCAGGGGGTAGGGCGGGCACTGAAGCTTTCTTT. It specifies CASSKAGGRAGTEAFF.

V gene TRBV28 combines with J gene TRBJ1-4; unclear D gene. The germline V gene has CDR1 MDHEN and CDR2 SYDVKM. The CDR3 is made up of 15 amino acids. Trimming stripped 6 bases from V and 0 bases from J, with 11 bases between. The CDR3 sequence is CASSPELATNEKLFF. The CDR3 bases are TGTGCCAGCAGCCCGGAGTTAGCAACTAATGAAAAACTGTTTTTT.

The genes are TRBV5-5 and TRBJ2-7; 10 bases agree with TRBD1. J lost 6 bases, V lost 4 bases, and 10 bases had no gene match. The germline V gene encodes CDR1 SGHKS and CDR2 YYEKEE (reference sequence). The CDR3 spans 15 residues. CDR3 sequence reads: CASSAWDRGDPEQYF. CDR3 DNA sequence: TGTGCCAGCAGCGCCTGGGACAGGGGAGATCCCGAGCAGTACTTC.

V is TRBV18 and J is TRBJ2-2, with TRBD1 as a possible D gene (5 bases). CDR3 length equals 14 residues. Germline CDR1 is KGHSH and CDR2 is LQKENI. The V gene lost 3 bases and the J gene lost 4 bases, with 9 bases spanning the gap. DNA for the CDR3: TGTGCCAGCTCACCGGTCAGGGCCACCGGGGAGCTGTTTTTT. Protein: CASSPVRATGELFF.

This chain connects TRBV4-1 to TRBJ2-1; the match to TRBD2 covers 7 bases. Germline trimming cut 0 bases from V and 1 base from J; bases unmatched to any gene: 15. The CDR3 is 20 residues long. Per germline, CDR1 MGHRA and CDR2 YSYEKL. CDR3 in DNA: TGCGCCAGCAGCCAAGAAGATGGCGGGAGTGGCTTTAAATCCTACAATGAGCAGTTCTTC. This encodes CASSQEDGGSGFKSYNEQFF.

V gene TRBV18 combines with J gene TRBJ2-1, with TRBD2 identical over 10 bases. The germline V gene has CDR1 KGHSH and CDR2 LQKENI. The length of the CDR3 is 14 residues. The junction had 1 base not matched to a gene; V was cut back by 4 bases and J by 4 bases. CDR3 in DNA: TGTGCCAGCTCACTACTAGCGGGATACAATGAGCAGTTCTTC. Translated: CASSLLAGYNEQFF.

The chain recombines TRBV10-3 with TRBJ1-1; 10 bases map to TRBD1. Germline V gene lookup returns CDR1 ENHRY and CDR2 SYGVKD. The CDR3 runs 17 residues. V was pared by 6 bases and J by 7 bases, with 17 bases of the junction left unmatched. The CDR3 nucleotides are TGTGCCATCAGGTCCCCCTCCGGGACAGGGGAAAGGGGTGAAGCTTTCTTT. Residues: CAIRSPSGTGERGEAFF.

The gene calls are TRBV6-1 and TRBJ1-2; D remains ambiguous. Germline V gene sequence: CDR1 MNHNS, CDR2 SASEGT. The CDR3 runs 15 residues. Trimming stripped 0 bases from V and 1 base from J, with 9 bases between. The CDR3 loop reads CASSEATTYNYGYTF. CDR3 coding DNA: TGTGCCAGCAGTGAAGCGACGACATATAACTATGGCTACACCTTC.

This chain connects TRBV28 to TRBJ2-1; 11 bases line up with TRBD2. CDR3 length equals 14 residues. Germline loops: CDR1 MDHEN, CDR2 SYDVKM. With V trimmed by 5 bases and J by 6 bases, 3 bases remained unmatched. CDR3 in amino acids: CASSATSGINEQFF. In DNA form, the CDR3 reads TGTGCCAGCAGTGCGACTAGCGGGATCAATGAGCAGTTCTTC.

The gene calls are TRBV11-1 and TRBJ1-1, with D perhaps matching TRBD1 (6 bases). Trimming took off 5 bases at V and 3 bases at J, with 13 bases between the two ends. The CDR3 extends over 14 amino acids. The germline gives CDR1 SGHAT, CDR2 FQDESV (reference sequence). The CDR3 nucleotides are TGTGCCAGCAGCGTCTCGACAGGATACACTGAAGCTTTCTTT. It encodes CASSVSTGYTEAFF.

V gene TRBV3-1 (or the pseudogene TRBV3-2) combines with J gene TRBJ2-1; TRBD2 agrees at 12 bases. The CDR3 spans 15 residues. Unmatched junction bases numbered 8, after V lost 5 bases and J lost 9 bases. CDR1 LGHDT and CDR2 YNNKEL come from the germline V gene (reference sequence). This chain's CDR3 is CASSFRLAGVSEQFF. The CDR3 DNA reads as TGTGCCAGCAGCTTCCGACTAGCGGGAGTGTCTGAGCAGTTCTTC.

This sequence joins TRBV2 and TRBJ2-2; TRBD2 matches at 7 bases. Losses at the gene ends were 3 bases for V and 6 bases for J; bases not matched to a gene: 7. Germline V CDR1 and CDR2: SNHLY, FYNNEI. This CDR3 has 15 residues. Here the CDR3 reads CASSENRGGAGELFF. CDR3 bases: TGTGCCAGCAGTGAGAATAGGGGAGGGGCCGGGGAGCTGTTTTTT.

The rearrangement links TRBV19 to TRBJ1-5, with 10 bases identical to TRBD1. The CDR3 loop spans 17 amino acids. The V gene end was trimmed by 9 bases and the J gene end by 0 bases; junction bases not matched to a gene: 11. CDR1 and CDR2 (germline): LNHDA, SQIVND (reference sequence). CDR3 DNA: TGTGCCAGCTGGACCGGGACAGGGGCCTCTAGCAATCAGCCCCAGCATTTT. Translation gives CASWTGTGASSNQPQHF.

The chain employs TRBV29-1 and TRBJ2-1, with a weak D call TRBD1 (7 bases). The CDR3 covers 14 residues. The germline V gene encodes CDR1 SQVTM and CDR2 ANQGSEA. V was clipped by 6 bases and J by 6 bases, with 18 bases between them. The CDR3 nucleotides are TGCAGCGTCCGCAGGGGGACTCGAAGCAATGAGCAGTTCTTC. Its translation is CSVRRGTRSNEQFF.

This chain uses TRBV19 with TRBJ1-6; a possible D gene is TRBD1 (5 bases). Germline CDR1 and CDR2: LNHDA and SQIVND (reference sequence). V lost 6 bases and J lost 4, with 13 bases in between. The CDR3 loop spans 15 amino acids. CDR3 region: CASSADRDYNSPLHF. CDR3 sequence (DNA): TGTGCCAGTAGCGCCGACAGAGATTATAATTCACCCCTCCACTTT.

V is TRBV5-1 and J is TRBJ1-3; TRBD1 might be the D (5 bases). The CDR3 has 14 residues. In germline, CDR1 is SGHRS, CDR2 YFSETQ. V shed 5 bases and J shed 8 bases, with 17 bases lying between them. CDR3 sequence reads: CASRASGPGDTIYF. The CDR3 DNA reads as TGCGCCAGCAGGGCCTCTGGGCCGGGGGACACCATATATTTT.

The chain carries TRBV28 and TRBJ2-2; unclear D gene. The V gene's germline CDR1 is MDHEN and CDR2 SYDVKM. Between the trimmed V and J ends, which lost 6 bases and 3 bases, there was a span of 5 bases. The CDR3 loop spans 12 amino acids. The CDR3 region has the DNA TGTGCCAGCAGCATTGACACCGGGGAGCTGTTTTTT. It specifies CASSIDTGELFF.

This sequence joins TRBV29-1 and TRBJ2-3; D is unclear. This CDR3 is 15 amino acids long. CDR1 and CDR2 (germline): SQVTM, ANQGSEA. Trimming stripped 7 bases from V and 0 bases from J, with 17 bases between. CDR3 in amino acids: CSASWARLSTDTQYF. For the CDR3, the DNA is TGCAGCGCCAGTTGGGCCAGGCTTAGCACAGATACGCAGTATTTT.

This chain joins TRBV6-5 and TRBJ2-2; the D gene is possibly TRBD1 (6 bases). Germline V gene sequence: CDR1 MNHEY, CDR2 SVGAGI. The CDR3 loop spans 13 amino acids. Deletions cut 6 bases from V and 4 bases from J, with 9 bases between. The CDR3 bases are TGTGCCAGCAGGAGGGACACCACCGGGGAGCTGTTTTTT. Residues: CASRRDTTGELFF.

This rearrangement joins TRBV5-4 to TRBJ2-3; 7 bases fit TRBD2. The CDR3 loop spans 16 amino acids. V lost 2 bases to trimming and J lost 3 bases; unmatched junction nucleotides: 9. In germline, CDR1 is SGHNT, CDR2 YYREEE (reference sequence). The CDR3 sequence is CASSLRRGGGTDTQYF. The CDR3 nucleotides read TGTGCCAGCAGCTTAAGGCGCGGGGGAGGGACAGATACGCAGTATTTT.